Below, 8 T cell receptor beta chains from the same sample are listed, as sequenced in a study of low-dose radiotherapy and immunotherapy resistance in tumors. Primers targeting TRAV and TRBV primed first-strand cDNA, covering alpha and beta chains. The authors ran 15 to 25 PCR cycles to amplify TCRs with a constant-region primer and V-primer adapter. TCRdb analysed the reads with MiXCR anew, one entry per CDR3 protein. The table has roughly 18,000 distinct CDR3 sequences, roughly 70% seen once. The source is a human donor with advanced metastatic prostate, ovarian, gallbladder or colorectal cancer (not recorded which). This table probably holds off-target reads from a library built for another chain.

The chain joins TRBV9 to TRBJ1-2; D perhaps matches TRBD1 (6 bases). V was cut by 0 bases and J by 6 bases, with 18 bases left in between. The CDR3 runs to 16 residues. The germline V gene encodes CDR1 SGDLS and CDR2 YYNGEE. CDR3 bases: TGTGCCAGCAGCGTAGGAGGGGGTAGGCTTATTCATGGCTACACCTTC. It codes for CASSVGGGRLIHGYTF.

The V gene is TRBV6-2 or TRBV6-3, the J gene TRBJ1-4; tentative D call: TRBD1 (6 bases). The CDR3 consists of 15 residues. Trimming removed 7 bases at V and 2 bases at J, with 14 bases between. Germline CDR1 MNHEY, CDR2 SVGEGT. The CDR3 DNA sequence: TGTGCCAGCAATTTAAACAGGGCGACTAATGAAAAACTGTTTTTT. Its translation is CASNLNRATNEKLFF.

The V and J genes are TRBV9 and TRBJ1-1; no firm D call. Trimming stripped 0 bases from V and 5 bases from J, with 11 bases between. The CDR3 is 14 residues long. Germline lookup yields CDR1 SGDLS and CDR2 YYNGEE. The CDR3 sequence is CASSVGWRNTEAFF. The CDR3 DNA sequence: TGTGCCAGCAGCGTAGGGTGGAGGAATACTGAAGCTTTCTTT.

The chain carries TRBV5-1 and TRBJ1-2, with a tentative D call TRBD1 (6 bases). This CDR3 comprises 12 residues. Germline assignment: CDR1 SGHRS and CDR2 YFSETQ. The V end was cut by 0 bases, the J end by 14 bases, with 14 bases between. In DNA, the CDR3 is TGCGCCAGCAGCTTGGGGACAGCCGCCGGTACCTTC. Translating gives CASSLGTAAGTF.

The V call is TRBV4-2, the J call TRBJ2-1, with D possibly being TRBD1 (6 bases). The CDR3 loop spans 16 amino acids. Between the trimmed V and J ends, which lost 4 bases and 6 bases, there was a span of 19 bases. The V gene's germline CDR1 is LGHNA and CDR2 YNFKEQ. CDR3 sequence: CASSRIQGRGGNEQFF. The CDR3 bases are TGTGCCAGCAGCCGCATCCAGGGACGAGGGGGCAATGAGCAGTTCTTC.

This rearrangement joins TRBV6-1 to TRBJ1-5, with 10 nucleotides matching TRBD1. The CDR3 consists of 15 residues. J lost 2 bases, V lost 5 bases, and 3 bases had no gene match. Germline CDR1 MNHNS, CDR2 SASEGT. As DNA, the CDR3 is TGTGCCAGCAGTATCGGGACAGGGGGCAATCAGCCCCAGCATTTT. Translating it yields CASSIGTGGNQPQHF.

In DNA, the CDR3 is TGCGCCAGCAGCCAGAATAGCGGCTACGAGCAGTACTTC. It translates to CASSQNSGYEQYF. This rearrangement joins TRBV1 to TRBJ2-7; no DNA check was done on the table's D call, TRBD2. TRBV1 is an annotated pseudogene. CDR3 size: 13 residues.

This clonotype showed up just a few times. The J gene is TRBJ2-1, the V gene TRBV6-2 or TRBV6-3; D tentatively reads TRBD1 or TRBD2 (6 bases each). Trimming took off 4 bases at V and 7 bases at J, with 11 bases between the two ends. CDR3 length: 13 amino acids. The germline V gene encodes CDR1 MNHEY and CDR2 SVGEGT. CDR3 protein: CASSLGGINEQFF. In nucleotides, the CDR3 is TGTGCCAGCAGTTTAGGGGGGATTAATGAGCAGTTCTTC.